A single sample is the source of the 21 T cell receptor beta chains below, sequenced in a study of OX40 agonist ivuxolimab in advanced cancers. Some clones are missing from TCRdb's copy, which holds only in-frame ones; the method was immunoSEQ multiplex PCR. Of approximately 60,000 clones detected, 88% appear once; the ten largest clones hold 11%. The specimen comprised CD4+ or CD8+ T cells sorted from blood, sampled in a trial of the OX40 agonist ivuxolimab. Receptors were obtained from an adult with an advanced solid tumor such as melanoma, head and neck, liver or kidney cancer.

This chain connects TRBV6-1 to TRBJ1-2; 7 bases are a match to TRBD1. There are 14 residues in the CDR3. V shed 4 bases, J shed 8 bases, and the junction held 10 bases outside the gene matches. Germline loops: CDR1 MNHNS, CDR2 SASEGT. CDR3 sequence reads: CASSGQGFSSGYTF. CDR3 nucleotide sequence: TGTGCCAGCAGTGGACAGGGTTTTTCCTCCGGCTACACCTTC.

The CDR3 DNA follows: TGTGCCATGGGACAGGGGTACACTGAAGCTTTCTTT. Encoded protein: CAMGQGYTEAFF. V gene TRBV7-9 combines with J gene TRBJ1-1; 10 bases match TRBD1. The V gene end was trimmed by 10 bases and the J gene end by 3 bases; junction bases not matched to a gene: 2. Germline values: CDR1 SEHNR, CDR2 FQNEAQ (reference sequence). The CDR3 loop spans 12 amino acids.

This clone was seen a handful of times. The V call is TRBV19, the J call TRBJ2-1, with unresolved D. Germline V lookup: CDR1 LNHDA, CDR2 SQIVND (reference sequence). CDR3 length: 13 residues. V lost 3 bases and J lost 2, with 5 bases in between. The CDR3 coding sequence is TGTGCCAGTAGTATTTTTCCCTACAATGAGCAGTTCTTC. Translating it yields CASSIFPYNEQFF.

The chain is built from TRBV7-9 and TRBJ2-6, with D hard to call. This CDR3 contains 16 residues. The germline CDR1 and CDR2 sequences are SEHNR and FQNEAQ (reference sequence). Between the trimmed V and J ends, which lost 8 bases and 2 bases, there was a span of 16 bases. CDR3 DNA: TGTGCCAGCTACTTAAAGGGCCTCACTGGGGCCAACGTCCTGACTTTC. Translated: CASYLKGLTGANVLTF.

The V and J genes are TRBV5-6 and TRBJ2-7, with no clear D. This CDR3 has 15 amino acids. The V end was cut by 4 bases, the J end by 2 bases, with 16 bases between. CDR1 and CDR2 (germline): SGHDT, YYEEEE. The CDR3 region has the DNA TGTGCCAGCAGCGAACAATCCCGCGCAACCTACGAGCAGTACTTC. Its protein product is CASSEQSRATYEQYF.

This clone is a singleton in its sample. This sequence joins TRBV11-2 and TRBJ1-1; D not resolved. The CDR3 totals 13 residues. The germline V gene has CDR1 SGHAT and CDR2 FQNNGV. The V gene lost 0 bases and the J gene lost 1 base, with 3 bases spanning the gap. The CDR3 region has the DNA TGTGCCAGCAGCTTAGACGCGAACACTGAAGCTTTCTTT. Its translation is CASSLDANTEAFF.

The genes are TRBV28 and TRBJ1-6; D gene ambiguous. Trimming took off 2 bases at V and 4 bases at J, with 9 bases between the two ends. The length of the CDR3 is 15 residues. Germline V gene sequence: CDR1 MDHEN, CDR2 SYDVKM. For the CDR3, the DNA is TGTGCCAGCAGTTTAAAGCAGGATTATAATTCACCCCTCCACTTT. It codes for CASSLKQDYNSPLHF.

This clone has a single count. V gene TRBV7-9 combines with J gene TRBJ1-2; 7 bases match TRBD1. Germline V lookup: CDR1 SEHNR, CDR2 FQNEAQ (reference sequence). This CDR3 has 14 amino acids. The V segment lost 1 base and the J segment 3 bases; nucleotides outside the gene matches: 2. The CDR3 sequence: CASSLGDSYYGYTF. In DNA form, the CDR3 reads TGTGCCAGCAGCTTAGGGGACAGCTACTATGGCTACACCTTC.

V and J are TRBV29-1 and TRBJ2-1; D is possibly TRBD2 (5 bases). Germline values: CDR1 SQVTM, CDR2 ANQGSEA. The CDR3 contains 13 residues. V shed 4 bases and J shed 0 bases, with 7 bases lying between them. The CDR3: CSVGGISYNEQFF. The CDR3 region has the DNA TGCAGCGTTGGAGGGATCTCCTACAATGAGCAGTTCTTC.

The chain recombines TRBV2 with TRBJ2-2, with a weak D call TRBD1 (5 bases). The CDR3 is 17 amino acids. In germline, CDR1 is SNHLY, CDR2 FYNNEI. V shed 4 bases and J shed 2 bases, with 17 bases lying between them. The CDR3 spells CASSVSLQGRNTGELFF. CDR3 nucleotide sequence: TGTGCCAGCAGTGTATCGCTGCAGGGTCGTAACACCGGGGAGCTGTTTTTT.

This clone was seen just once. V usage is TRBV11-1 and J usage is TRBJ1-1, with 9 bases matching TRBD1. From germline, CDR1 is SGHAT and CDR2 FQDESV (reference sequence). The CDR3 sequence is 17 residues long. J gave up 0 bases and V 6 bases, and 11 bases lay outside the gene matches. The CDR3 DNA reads TGTGCCAGCAGTCATTATATGGGACAGGGTATGAACACTGAAGCTTTCTTT. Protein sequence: CASSHYMGQGMNTEAFF.

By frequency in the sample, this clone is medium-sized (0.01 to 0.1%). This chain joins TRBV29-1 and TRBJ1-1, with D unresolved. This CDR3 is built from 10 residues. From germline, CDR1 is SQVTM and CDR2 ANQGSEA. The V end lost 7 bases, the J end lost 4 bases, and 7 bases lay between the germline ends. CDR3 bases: TGCAGCGCTTGGAGCACTGAAGCTTTCTTT. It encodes CSAWSTEAFF.

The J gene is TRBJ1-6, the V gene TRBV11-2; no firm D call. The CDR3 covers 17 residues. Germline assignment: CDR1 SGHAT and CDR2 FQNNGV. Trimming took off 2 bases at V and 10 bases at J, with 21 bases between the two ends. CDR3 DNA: TGTGCCAGCAGCTTATTCTTGGGCTCTACTATGGACTCACCCCTCCACTTT. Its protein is CASSLFLGSTMDSPLHF.

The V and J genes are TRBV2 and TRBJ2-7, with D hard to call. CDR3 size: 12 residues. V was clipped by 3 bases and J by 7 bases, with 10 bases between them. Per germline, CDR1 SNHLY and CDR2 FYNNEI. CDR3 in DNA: TGTGCCAGCAGTGACTGGGTGGGGGAGCAGTACTTC. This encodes CASSDWVGEQYF.

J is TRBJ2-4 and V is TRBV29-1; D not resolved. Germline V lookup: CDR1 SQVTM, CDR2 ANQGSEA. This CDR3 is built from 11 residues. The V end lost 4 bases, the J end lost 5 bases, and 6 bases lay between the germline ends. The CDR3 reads CSVVSQNIQYF. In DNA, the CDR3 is TGCAGCGTTGTCTCACAAAACATTCAGTACTTC.

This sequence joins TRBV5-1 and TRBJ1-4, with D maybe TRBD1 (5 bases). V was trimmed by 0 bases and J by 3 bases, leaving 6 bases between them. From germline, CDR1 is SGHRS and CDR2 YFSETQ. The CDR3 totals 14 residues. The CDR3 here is CASSLAGPNEKLFF. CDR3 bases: TGCGCCAGCAGCTTGGCAGGGCCTAATGAAAAACTGTTTTTT.

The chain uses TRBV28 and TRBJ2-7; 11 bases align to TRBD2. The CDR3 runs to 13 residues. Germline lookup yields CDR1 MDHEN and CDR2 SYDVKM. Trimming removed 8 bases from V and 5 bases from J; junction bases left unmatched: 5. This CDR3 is CASGSGGADEQYV. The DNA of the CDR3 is TGTGCCAGCGGTAGCGGGGGGGCCGACGAGCAGTACGTC.

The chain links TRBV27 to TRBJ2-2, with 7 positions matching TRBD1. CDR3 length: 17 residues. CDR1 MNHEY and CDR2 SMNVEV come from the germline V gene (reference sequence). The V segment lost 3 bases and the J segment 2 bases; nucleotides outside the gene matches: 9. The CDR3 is CASSFPARGYNTGELFF. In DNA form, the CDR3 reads TGTGCCAGCAGTTTCCCAGCCAGGGGGTACAACACCGGGGAGCTGTTTTTT.

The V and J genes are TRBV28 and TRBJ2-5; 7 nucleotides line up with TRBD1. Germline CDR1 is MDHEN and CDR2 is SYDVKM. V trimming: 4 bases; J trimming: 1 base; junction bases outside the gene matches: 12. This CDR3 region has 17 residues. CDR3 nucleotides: TGTGCCAGCAGTTGGGGCGAGAGGGGGCCCACCCAAGAGACCCAGTACTTC. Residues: CASSWGERGPTQETQYF.

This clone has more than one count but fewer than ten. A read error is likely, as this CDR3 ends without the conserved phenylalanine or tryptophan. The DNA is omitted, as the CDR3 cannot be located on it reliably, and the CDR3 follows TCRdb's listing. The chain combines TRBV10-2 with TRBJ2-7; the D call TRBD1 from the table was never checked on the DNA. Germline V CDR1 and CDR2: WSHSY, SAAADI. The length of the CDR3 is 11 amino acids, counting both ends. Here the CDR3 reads CASSEGDRVSY.

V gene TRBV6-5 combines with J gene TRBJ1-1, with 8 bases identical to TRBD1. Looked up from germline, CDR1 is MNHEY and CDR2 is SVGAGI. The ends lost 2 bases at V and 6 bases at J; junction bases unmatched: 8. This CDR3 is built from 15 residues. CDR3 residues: CASSYLGTGGAEAFF. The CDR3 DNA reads TGTGCCAGCAGTTACCTTGGGACAGGAGGTGCTGAAGCTTTCTTT.